What follows are 18 T cell receptor beta chains derived from one specimen sequenced in a study of shared clonotypes between healthy human individuals (TCRdb year 2020). CD8 naive samples were CD45RO-negative cells positively selected for CCR7, giving a CD45RA+CCR7+ population that excluded TemRA cells. Library prep was done by the immunoSEQ multiplex PCR assay. TCRdb carries this immuneACCESS record with in-frame sequences only. Its versions omit some clonotypes, under half of them owing to an unresolved V gene in the studies checked, with the rest unexplained. This sample comprises around 1.9 million clones, around 93% of them detected only once. Around 1.8% of the sample lies in the top ten. Sequenced material: naive CD8+ T cells from PBMCs. The sample's cell subset or site label, decoded: CD45RA+CCR7+. These receptor sequences come from a man aged 18 to 29 in good health. Some clones in this sample may be carry-over from other donors' samples.

The chain has TRBV29-1 and TRBJ2-1, with D tentatively TRBD2 (5 bases). V was clipped by 4 bases and J by 5 bases, with 18 bases between them. In germline, CDR1 is SQVTM, CDR2 ANQGSEA. This CDR3 contains 15 residues. CDR3 coding DNA: TGCAGCGTTGTCATTGTTAGCGAGCCAAACAATGAGCAGTTCTTC. This translates into CSVVIVSEPNNEQFF.

Worth noting for this clone: The sample carries other DNA sequences with the same CDR3. This rearrangement joins TRBV28 to TRBJ1-1; D is uncertain. Trimming shortened V by 2 bases and J by 1 base, and 5 bases separated the two germline ends. Germline loops: CDR1 MDHEN, CDR2 SYDVKM. CDR3 length: 13 residues. The DNA for the CDR3 is TGTGCCAGCAGTTTACTGGAGAACACTGAAGCTTTCTTT. Translating gives CASSLLENTEAFF.

The rearrangement joins TRBV9 to TRBJ1-2; possible D gene TRBD1, 6 bases. The germline gives CDR1 SGDLS, CDR2 YYNGEE. Deletions cut 6 bases from V and 3 bases from J, with 18 bases between. This CDR3 is 15 amino acids long. The CDR3 region has the DNA TGTGCCAGCACCCCCGGCGGGGGGGCATACTATGGCTACACCTTC. Translation: CASTPGGGAYYGYTF.

J is TRBJ2-1 and V is TRBV11-2, with TRBD2 matching over 14 bases. CDR3 length: 15 amino acids. With V trimmed by 5 bases and J by 6 bases, 3 bases remained unmatched. The V gene's germline CDR1 is SGHAT and CDR2 FQNNGV. CDR3 residues: CASSQGLAGANEQFF. The CDR3 coding sequence is TGTGCCAGCAGCCAGGGACTAGCGGGAGCCAATGAGCAGTTCTTC.

This chain connects TRBV9 to TRBJ2-2; TRBD2 matches 12 bases. CDR1 is SGDLS, CDR2 YYNGEE, per germline. CDR3 length: 18 amino acids. After removal of 0 bases from V and 4 bases from J, the junction contained 7 bases not matched to a gene. The CDR3 region is CASSVGLAGGPGTGELFF. The CDR3 DNA reads as TGTGCCAGCAGCGTAGGGCTAGCGGGAGGGCCCGGCACCGGGGAGCTGTTTTTT.

Turning to this clone: Other DNA sequences in the same sample also yield this CDR3. The chain employs TRBV28 and TRBJ2-7; a weak D match, TRBD1 (5 bases). V was clipped by 3 bases and J by 4 bases, with 7 bases between them. The V gene's germline CDR1 is MDHEN and CDR2 SYDVKM. The CDR3 has 12 residues. CDR3 sequence (DNA): TGTGCCAGCAGTTTCAAGGGGTACGAGCAGTACTTC. It codes for CASSFKGYEQYF.

The gene calls are TRBV6-6 and TRBJ1-2; tentative D call: TRBD1 (6 bases). The CDR3 has 13 residues. Per germline, CDR1 MNHNY and CDR2 SVGAGI (reference sequence). The germline V and J ends were trimmed by 5 bases and 3 bases, with 10 bases remaining between them. The DNA of the CDR3 is TGTGCCAGCAGTCACAGGGACGACTATGGCTACACCTTC. As protein: CASSHRDDYGYTF.

This clone was found once. CDR3: CASGPGRSYEQYF. As DNA, the CDR3 is TGTGCCAGCGGGCCCGGAAGGTCCTACGAGCAGTACTTC. The chain is built from TRBV27 and TRBJ2-7, with no clear D. Trimming cost V 8 bases and J 1 base, with 12 bases left between them. This CDR3 has 13 amino acids. CDR1 and CDR2 (germline): MNHEY, SMNVEV (reference sequence).

The chain combines TRBV7-6 with TRBJ2-7; possibly TRBD2 for D (5 bases). CDR3 length equals 13 residues. Trimming took 5 bases from V and 6 from J, leaving 14 bases between them. The germline CDR1 and CDR2 sequences are SGHVS and FNYEAQ. CDR3 amino acids: CASSESGYGEQYF. The CDR3 region has the DNA TGTGCCAGCAGCGAAAGCGGATACGGCGAGCAGTACTTC.

A word on this clone: Other DNA sequences from this sample encode an identical CDR3 as well. The chain links TRBV27 to TRBJ2-1; no reliable D call. Trimming pared 5 bases from V and 5 bases from J, leaving 10 bases between. Germline assignment: CDR1 MNHEY and CDR2 SMNVEV (reference sequence). The CDR3 totals 13 residues. For the CDR3, the DNA is TGTGCCAGCAGTCTCGGACGGAACAATGAGCAGTTCTTC. Translated, it gives CASSLGRNNEQFF.

The chain couples TRBV15 to TRBJ2-5; no firm D call. This CDR3 comprises 15 residues. Trimming removed 4 bases from V and 1 base from J, with 13 bases in between. Germline CDR1 and CDR2: LNHNV and YYDKDF (reference sequence). Here the CDR3 DNA reads TGTGCCACCAGCAAACCGGCCCTGCCCCAAGAGACCCAGTACTTC. Protein sequence: CATSKPALPQETQYF.

This clone was seen once. The chain is built from TRBV11-2 and TRBJ2-4, with 9 bases matching TRBD1. Trimming removed 5 bases from V and 3 bases from J; junction bases left unmatched: 14. Germline V gene sequence: CDR1 SGHAT, CDR2 FQNNGV. CDR3 size: 18 residues. The CDR3 spells CASSPRDRDRDVKNIQYF. CDR3 nucleotide sequence: TGTGCCAGCAGCCCAAGGGACCGGGACAGGGACGTCAAAAACATTCAGTACTTC.

The rearrangement joins TRBV19 to TRBJ1-2; the D gene is possibly TRBD1 (5 bases). The germline CDR1 and CDR2 sequences are LNHDA and SQIVND (reference sequence). Trimming removed 2 bases from V and 3 bases from J, with 16 bases in between. CDR3 size: 16 residues. The CDR3 spells CASSIPGLQPYYGYTF. The CDR3 nucleotides are TGTGCCAGTAGTATACCAGGGCTTCAGCCCTACTATGGCTACACCTTC.

J is TRBJ2-7 and V is TRBV7-9; weak D call: TRBD2 (6 bases). Trimming took 0 bases from V and 5 from J, leaving 17 bases between them. The germline V gene encodes CDR1 SEHNR and CDR2 FQNEAQ (reference sequence). This CDR3 contains 16 residues. The DNA for the CDR3 is TGTGCCAGCAGCTTAGCCCTGGGGGGTAGGTACGACGAGCAGTACTTC. Its protein is CASSLALGGRYDEQYF.

V and J are TRBV25-1 and TRBJ2-1; the match to TRBD2 covers 7 bases. This CDR3 is built from 16 residues. CDR1 and CDR2 (germline): MGHDK, SYGVNS. With 4 bases clipped from V and 0 bases from J, the junction kept 6 bases outside the gene matches. The CDR3 reads CASSAPGLSSYNEQFF. In DNA, the CDR3 is TGTGCCAGCAGTGCCCCGGGACTAAGCTCCTACAATGAGCAGTTCTTC.

This clone was detected only once. This sample also contains other DNA sequences that code for the same CDR3. The rearrangement links TRBV7-9 to TRBJ2-5; D uncertain. This CDR3 region has 14 residues. Trimming shortened V by 5 bases and J by 2 bases, and 12 bases separated the two germline ends. Germline-derived CDR1 and CDR2 are SEHNR and FQNEAQ (reference sequence). The CDR3 here is CASSPPRDQETQYF. The DNA for the CDR3 is TGTGCCAGCAGCCCCCCGAGAGATCAAGAGACCCAGTACTTC.

A remark on this clone: At one boundary the junction diverges from the germline segment, which might be a read error. V is TRBV4-3 and J is TRBJ2-3; 11 bases fit TRBD2. CDR1 is LGHNA, CDR2 YSLEER, per germline. The length of the CDR3 is 13 residues. The CDR3 loop reads CASSQGISGRATF. The CDR3 coding sequence is TGCGCCAGCAGCCAAGGGATTAGCGGGAGGGCGACTTTT.

This clone was recorded once. Other nucleotide sequences from this sample produce the same CDR3. The rearrangement uses TRBV27 and TRBJ1-5; 7 bases agree with TRBD1. Germline assignment: CDR1 MNHEY and CDR2 SMNVEV (reference sequence). Losses at the gene ends were 1 base for V and 6 bases for J; bases not matched to a gene: 3. The CDR3 consists of 14 residues. CDR3 bases: TGTGCCAGCAGTTTATTACAGGGGTCTCAGCCCCAGCATTTT. Amino acid sequence: CASSLLQGSQPQHF.